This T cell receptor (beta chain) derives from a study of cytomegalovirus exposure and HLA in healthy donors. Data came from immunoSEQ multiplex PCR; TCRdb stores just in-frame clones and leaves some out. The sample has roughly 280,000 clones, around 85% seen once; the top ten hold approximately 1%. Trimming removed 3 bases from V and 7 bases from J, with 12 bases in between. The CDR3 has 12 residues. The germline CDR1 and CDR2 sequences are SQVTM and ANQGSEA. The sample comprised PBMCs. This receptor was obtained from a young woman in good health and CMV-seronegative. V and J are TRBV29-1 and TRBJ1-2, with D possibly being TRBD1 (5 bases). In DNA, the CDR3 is TGCAGCGTTGAGAAGGGGCCGGGTGGCTACACCTTC. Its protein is CSVEKGPGGYTF.